The 30 T cell receptor beta chains below come from one sample, sequenced in a study of OX40 agonist ivuxolimab in advanced cancers. The table came from immunoSEQ multiplex PCR; TCRdb's copy has only in-frame clones and leaves some out. The sample contains approximately 75,000 clones, more than 90% of which appear only once. The sample here was CD4+ or CD8+ T cells sorted from blood, taken in a trial of the OX40 agonist ivuxolimab. The receptors shown here come from an adult with an advanced solid tumor such as melanoma, head and neck, liver or kidney cancer.

This sequence joins TRBV5-4 and TRBJ2-3; possibly TRBD1 for D (5 bases). Germline lookup yields CDR1 SGHNT and CDR2 YYREEE (reference sequence). The CDR3 extends over 15 amino acids. V was cut by 4 bases and J by 0 bases, with 12 bases left in between. The CDR3 spells CASSQTAPSTDTQYF. The CDR3 coding sequence is TGTGCCAGCAGCCAGACAGCTCCCAGCACAGATACGCAGTATTTT.

The chain combines TRBV28 with TRBJ2-1, with D perhaps TRBD1 (5 bases). V was trimmed by 8 bases and J by 3 bases, leaving 14 bases between them. This CDR3 comprises 14 residues. In germline, CDR1 is MDHEN, CDR2 SYDVKM. For the CDR3, the DNA is TGTGCCAGCGCTCCGACAGCTCACTACAATGAGCAGTTCTTC. It translates to CASAPTAHYNEQFF.

This clone appeared once. The V and J genes are TRBV5-4 and TRBJ2-7; 8 bases align to TRBD2. The CDR3 consists of 13 residues. Looked up from germline, CDR1 is SGHNT and CDR2 is YYREEE (reference sequence). V shed 0 bases and J 4 bases; nucleotides not matched to a gene: 0. The DNA for the CDR3 is TGTGCCAGCAGCTTGGCTAGCGGGTACGAGCAGTACTTC. Translation: CASSLASGYEQYF.

This clone was recorded once. The V call is TRBV5-1, the J call TRBJ2-3, with 8 bases matching TRBD2. Germline-derived CDR1 and CDR2 are SGHRS and YFSETQ. The CDR3 is 16 residues long. The V and J ends lost 1 base and 4 bases, in that order; junction bases with no gene match: 8. DNA for the CDR3: TGCGCCAGCAGCTTGAAAACGGGGGGGCGGGCAGATACGCAGTATTTT. This gives the protein CASSLKTGGRADTQYF.

The rearrangement joins TRBV18 to TRBJ1-2; D not certain. The CDR3 is 14 amino acids. Germline V gives CDR1 KGHSH, CDR2 LQKENI. Trimming cost V 6 bases and J 2 bases, with 13 bases left between them. CDR3 sequence: CASSPTSANYGYTF. In DNA, the CDR3 is TGTGCCAGCTCGCCAACATCGGCGAACTATGGCTACACCTTC.

The gene calls are TRBV5-6 and TRBJ2-3; TRBD1 might be the D (5 bases). There are 17 residues in the CDR3. CDR1 SGHDT and CDR2 YYEEEE come from the germline V gene. Trimming took off 4 bases at V and 3 bases at J, with 21 bases between the two ends. The CDR3 DNA reads as TGTGCCAGCAGCACCTTAAGTGGGTCAGGGTGGACAGATACGCAGTATTTT. Protein sequence: CASSTLSGSGWTDTQYF.

The V call is TRBV5-1, the J call TRBJ2-2, with D perhaps assigned TRBD1 or TRBD2 (6 bases each). Germline V gene data show CDR1 as SGHRS and CDR2 as YFSETQ. The V end was cut by 9 bases, the J end by 0 bases, with 18 bases between. The CDR3 covers 16 residues. DNA for the CDR3: TGCGCCACCCGGCCCCGGGGGCCAACGAACACCGGGGAGCTGTTTTTT. Translation: CATRPRGPTNTGELFF.

The chain carries TRBV2 and TRBJ2-5; 10 positions agree with TRBD2. This CDR3 is 16 amino acids long. The germline V gene has CDR1 SNHLY and CDR2 FYNNEI. V lost 9 bases, J lost 1 base, and 11 bases stayed unmatched. The DNA of the CDR3 is TGTGCCAGAAGCGGGGGGGCCGCTTATCCCCAAGAGACCCAGTACTTC. Its protein product is CARSGGAAYPQETQYF.

The rearrangement uses TRBV10-3 and TRBJ1-5, with a tentative D call TRBD1 (6 bases). V was shortened by 2 bases and J by 4 bases, with 9 bases between the two germline ends. The CDR3 sequence is 14 residues long. CDR1 is ENHRY and CDR2 is SYGVKD in the germline V gene. Here the CDR3 DNA reads TGTGCCATCAGTGAGGGTAGGGGGAATCAGCCCCAGCATTTT. Amino acid sequence: CAISEGRGNQPQHF.

The CDR3 is CASSFEGTGSYNEQFF. The CDR3 nucleotides are TGTGCCAGTAGCTTTGAAGGGACAGGGTCCTACAATGAGCAGTTCTTC. V and J are TRBV19 and TRBJ2-1, with 9 bases matching TRBD1. CDR3 size: 16 residues. The junction had 7 bases not matched to a gene; V was cut back by 6 bases and J by 1 base. Germline CDR1 reads LNHDA; CDR2 reads SQIVND (reference sequence). The whole variable domain, remainder taken from reference TRBV19 and TRBJ2-1, is DGGITQSPKYLFRKEGQNVTLSCEQNLNHDAMYWYRQDPGQGLRLIYYSQIVNDFQKGDIAEGYSVSREKKESFPLTVTSAQKNPTAFYLCASSFEGTGSYNEQFFGPGTRLTVL.

This chain links TRBV6-5 with TRBJ1-3; D remains ambiguous. CDR3 length equals 14 residues. The V gene's germline CDR1 is MNHEY and CDR2 SVGAGI. V was trimmed by 7 bases and J by 3 bases, leaving 13 bases between them. The CDR3: CASNGGLGGNTIYF. DNA for the CDR3: TGTGCCAGCAATGGCGGCTTGGGTGGAAACACCATATATTTT.

The rearrangement links TRBV7-9 to TRBJ1-2; D gene uncertain. The CDR3 covers 15 residues. V dropped 5 bases and J dropped 1 base, with 14 bases sitting between them. The germline V gene has CDR1 SEHNR and CDR2 FQNEAQ (reference sequence). In nucleotides, the CDR3 is TGTGCCAGCAGCCCCCAGGTTATTCTTAACTATGGCTACACCTTC. Its protein is CASSPQVILNYGYTF.

The chain is built from TRBV7-2 and TRBJ2-5, with 10 nucleotides matching TRBD1. Germline CDR1 SGHTA, CDR2 FQGNSA. The V gene end was trimmed by 5 bases and the J gene end by 3 bases; junction bases not matched to a gene: 3. CDR3 length equals 14 residues. CDR3 residues: CASSLGQGKETQYF. The CDR3 coding sequence is TGTGCCAGCAGCCTGGGACAGGGGAAAGAGACCCAGTACTTC.

This chain uses TRBV18 with TRBJ1-2; the D is unclear. The CDR3 contains 13 residues. With 1 base removed from V and 13 bases from J, the gap between germline ends came to 16 bases. The V gene's germline CDR1 is KGHSH and CDR2 LQKENI. CDR3 region: CASSPQGGPNCTF. Written as DNA, the CDR3 is TGTGCCAGCTCACCACAGGGTGGTCCAAACTGCACCTTC.

The V gene is TRBV30, the J gene TRBJ2-6; D remains ambiguous. The CDR3 is made up of 12 amino acids. CDR1 and CDR2 from the germline V gene are GTSNPN and SVGIG (reference sequence). V lost 4 bases and J 0 bases, leaving 1 base between the germline ends. The CDR3 spells CAWTSGANVLTF. The CDR3 nucleotides read TGTGCCTGGACCTCTGGGGCCAACGTCCTGACTTTC.

The chain uses TRBV28 and TRBJ1-4; a possible D gene is TRBD1 (5 bases). The CDR3 extends over 14 amino acids. From germline, CDR1 is MDHEN and CDR2 SYDVKM. V was pared by 5 bases and J by 0 bases, with 7 bases between. DNA for the CDR3: TGTGCCAGCAGTGGGGGAGCAACTAATGAAAAACTGTTTTTT. Protein product: CASSGGATNEKLFF.

V and J are TRBV10-3 and TRBJ2-7; 9 bases are shared with TRBD1. The CDR3 has 14 amino acids. Germline-derived CDR1 and CDR2 are ENHRY and SYGVKD. V was clipped by 4 bases and J by 4 bases; unmatched bases: 5. CDR3 coding DNA: TGTGCCATCAGTGGGGGGACAGGGACGTACGAGCAGTACTTC. It is translated as CAISGGTGTYEQYF.

The genes are TRBV28 and TRBJ2-2; 7 bases fit TRBD1. J was trimmed by 5 bases and V by 5 bases; bases with no gene match: 14. The CDR3 is made up of 17 amino acids. Looked up from germline, CDR1 is MDHEN and CDR2 is SYDVKM. Here the CDR3 reads CASSPTGVGVGTGELFF. Written as DNA, the CDR3 is TGTGCCAGCAGTCCAACAGGGGTAGGGGTGGGGACCGGGGAGCTGTTTTTT.

The V call is TRBV6-5, the J call TRBJ2-7, with D hard to call. Trimming removed 5 bases from V and 6 bases from J, with 20 bases in between. The CDR3 is made up of 15 amino acids. Germline CDR1 is MNHEY and CDR2 is SVGAGI. CDR3 amino acids: CASSRAPSLEREQYF. CDR3 in DNA: TGTGCCAGCAGTCGGGCGCCCTCCCTTGAACGCGAGCAGTACTTC.

V usage is TRBV13 and J usage is TRBJ2-2; 7 nucleotides match TRBD1. The CDR3 runs 17 residues. J was trimmed by 1 base and V by 3 bases; bases with no gene match: 8. The germline CDR1 and CDR2 sequences are PRHDT and FYEKMQ (reference sequence). CDR3 sequence reads: CASSLGVGQENTGELFF. CDR3 nucleotides: TGTGCCAGCAGCTTGGGAGTCGGACAGGAGAACACCGGGGAGCTGTTTTTT.

V is TRBV5-6 and J is TRBJ2-5, with D perhaps TRBD1 (6 bases). Trimming pared 4 bases from V and 1 base from J, leaving 11 bases between. Germline V gene lookup returns CDR1 SGHDT and CDR2 YYEEEE. The CDR3 spans 14 residues. In DNA form, the CDR3 reads TGTGCCAGCAGCCGACAGGCCTCCCAAGAGACCCAGTACTTC. Translation: CASSRQASQETQYF.

The CDR3 sequence is CASSSNSGRAATQYF. CDR3 nucleotides: TGCGCCAGCAGCTCGAATAGCGGGAGGGCCGCTACGCAGTATTTT. The chain links TRBV5-1 to TRBJ2-3; TRBD2 aligns across 11 bases. The germline CDR1 and CDR2 sequences are SGHRS and YFSETQ. The V segment lost 3 bases and the J segment 8 bases; nucleotides outside the gene matches: 8. The CDR3 is 15 residues long.

The V and J genes are TRBV29-1 and TRBJ1-3, with D uncertain. The CDR3 consists of 13 residues. The V gene lost 4 bases and the J gene lost 4 bases, with 11 bases spanning the gap. The germline V gene encodes CDR1 SQVTM and CDR2 ANQGSEA. In nucleotides, the CDR3 is TGCAGCGTTGTTCCAGAGGCCGGAAACACCATATATTTT. Its translation: CSVVPEAGNTIYF.

CDR3: CASSKITMNTEAFF. Here the CDR3 DNA reads TGCGCCAGCAGCAAAATTACAATGAACACTGAAGCTTTCTTT. The J gene is TRBJ1-1, the V gene TRBV5-1; D is ambiguous. The CDR3 is 14 amino acids. Deletions cut 4 bases from V and 0 bases from J, with 10 bases between. Germline-derived CDR1 and CDR2 are SGHRS and YFSETQ.

The rearrangement joins TRBV2 to TRBJ2-3, with TRBD1 identical over 8 bases. V lost 6 bases to trimming and J lost 2 bases; unmatched junction nucleotides: 4. The CDR3 contains 14 residues. Germline V gene lookup returns CDR1 SNHLY and CDR2 FYNNEI. For the CDR3, the DNA is TGTGCCAGCAGATGGGACAGGAACACAGATACGCAGTATTTT. As protein: CASRWDRNTDTQYF.

The chain employs TRBV7-2 and TRBJ1-4, with 7 bases lining up with TRBD1. The CDR3 has 15 residues. V lost 2 bases to trimming and J lost 7 bases; unmatched junction nucleotides: 7. Germline CDR1 reads SGHTA; CDR2 reads FQGNSA. The CDR3 bases are TGTGCCAGCAGCTTACGACAGGGCGTAGGTGAAAAACTGTTTTTT. Protein: CASSLRQGVGEKLFF.

The CDR3 reads CASSVVGSPTDTQYF. The CDR3 DNA follows: TGTGCCAGCAGCGTAGTAGGCAGTCCGACAGATACGCAGTATTTT. This rearrangement joins TRBV9 to TRBJ2-3, with D unresolved. Per the germline V gene, CDR1 is SGDLS and CDR2 is YYNGEE. Trimming cost V 0 bases and J 3 bases, with 11 bases left between them. The CDR3 is 15 residues long. Together with reference TRBV9 and TRBJ2-3, the CDR3 gives the full variable domain: DSGVTQTPKHLITATGQRVTLRCSPRSGDLSVYWYQQSLDQGLQFLIQYYNGEERAKGNILERFSAQQFPDLHSELNLSSLELGDSALYFCASSVVGSPTDTQYFGPGTRLTVL.

This sequence joins TRBV7-6 and TRBJ2-5; a weak D match, TRBD1 (6 bases). V lost 2 bases, J lost 7 bases, and 17 bases lay in between. Germline V CDR1 and CDR2: SGHVS, FNYEAQ. The CDR3 has 15 amino acids. The CDR3 DNA follows: TGTGCCAGCAGCTTATCGCCAGGGGAAGATGGGACCCAGTACTTC. Its translation is CASSLSPGEDGTQYF.

The gene calls are TRBV10-1 and TRBJ2-7; D is ambiguous. Germline assignment: CDR1 WNHNN and CDR2 SYGVQD (reference sequence). V was shortened by 2 bases and J by 6 bases, with 17 bases between the two germline ends. CDR3 length equals 15 residues. The CDR3 region is CASSEVDFLLVEQYF. In nucleotides, the CDR3 is TGCGCCAGCAGTGAGGTTGACTTTCTTCTGGTCGAGCAGTACTTC.

In its sample, this clone was seen once. The chain carries TRBV4-3 and TRBJ1-5, with 10 bases aligning to TRBD1. CDR1 and CDR2 (germline): LGHNA, YSLEER. This CDR3 region has 16 residues. The trim removed 4 bases at V and 5 bases at J, leaving 8 bases unmatched. The CDR3 here is CASSRTAGQGYQPQHF. As DNA, the CDR3 is TGCGCCAGCAGCCGCACAGCGGGACAGGGGTATCAGCCCCAGCATTTT.